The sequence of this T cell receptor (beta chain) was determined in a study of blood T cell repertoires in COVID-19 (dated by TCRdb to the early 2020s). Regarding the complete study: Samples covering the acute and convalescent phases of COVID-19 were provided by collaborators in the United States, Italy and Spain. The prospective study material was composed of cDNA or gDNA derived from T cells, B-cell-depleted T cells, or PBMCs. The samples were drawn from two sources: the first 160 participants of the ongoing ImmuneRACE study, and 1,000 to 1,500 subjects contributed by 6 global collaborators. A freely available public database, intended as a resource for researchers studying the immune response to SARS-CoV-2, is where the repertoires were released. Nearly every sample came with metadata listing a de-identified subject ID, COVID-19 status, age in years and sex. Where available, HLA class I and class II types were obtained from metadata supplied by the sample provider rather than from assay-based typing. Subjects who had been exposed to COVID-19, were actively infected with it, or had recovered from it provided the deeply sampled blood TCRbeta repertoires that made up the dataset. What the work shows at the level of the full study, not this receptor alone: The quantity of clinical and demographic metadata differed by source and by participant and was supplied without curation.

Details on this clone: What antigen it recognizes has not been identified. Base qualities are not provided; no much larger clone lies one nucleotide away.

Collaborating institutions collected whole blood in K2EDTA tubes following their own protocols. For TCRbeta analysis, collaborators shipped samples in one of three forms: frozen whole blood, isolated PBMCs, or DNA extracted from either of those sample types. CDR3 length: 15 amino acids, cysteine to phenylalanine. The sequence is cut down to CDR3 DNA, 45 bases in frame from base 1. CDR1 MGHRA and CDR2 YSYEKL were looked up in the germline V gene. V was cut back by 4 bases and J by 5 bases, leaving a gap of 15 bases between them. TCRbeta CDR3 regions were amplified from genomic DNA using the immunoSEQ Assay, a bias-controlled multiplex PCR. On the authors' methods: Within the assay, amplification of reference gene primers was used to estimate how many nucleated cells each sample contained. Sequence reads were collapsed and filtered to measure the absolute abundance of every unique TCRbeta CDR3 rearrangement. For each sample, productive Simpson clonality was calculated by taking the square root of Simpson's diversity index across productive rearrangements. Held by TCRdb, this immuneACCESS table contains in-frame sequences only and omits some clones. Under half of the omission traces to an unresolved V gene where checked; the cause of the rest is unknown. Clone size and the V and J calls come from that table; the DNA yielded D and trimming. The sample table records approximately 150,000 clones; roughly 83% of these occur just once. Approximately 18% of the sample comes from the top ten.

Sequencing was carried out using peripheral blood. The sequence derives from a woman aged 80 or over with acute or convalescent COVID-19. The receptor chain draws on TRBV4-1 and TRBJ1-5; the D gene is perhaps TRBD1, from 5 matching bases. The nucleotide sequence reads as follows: TGCGCCAGCAGCCTGGCCCTGGTAGGGGATCAGCCCCAGCATTTT. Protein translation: CASSLALVGDQPQHF.